The rows below give T cell receptor beta chains drawn from one sample of a study of graft-versus-host responses after intestinal transplantation. Sequencing used immunoSEQ multiplex PCR; TCRdb keeps in-frame clones, though not all of them. The sample has about 97,000 clones; 90% are singletons. The source was PBMCs, collected 453 days after intestinal transplant. All receptors come from a human patient who received an intestinal transplant, so some T cells may come from the graft donor. Both conserved end residues are trimmed from each CDR3. Each record gives: V gene, CDR3 protein.

>TRBV19
ASSIASGPPYEQY
>TRBV9
ASSVALGGEQF
>TRBV12-5
ASGFHTDTQY
>TRBV4-1
ASSQVRGRGGNQPQH
>TRBV11-2
ASSPQTGTGEAF
>TRBV9
ASSEGHNTEAF
>TRBV27
AARGGANGSPLH
>TRBV15
ATSRGRGVAYEQY
>TRBV20-1
SASPRIEQF
>TRBV5-4
ASSHDRLQRNSNQPQH
>TRBV19
ASSIRRNYEQY
>TRBV6-5
ASSLHRDKANSPLH
>TRBV15
ATSRDTIATNEKLF
>TRBV5-1
ASSLEAKSSYEQY
>TRBV2
ASSDLGQPTDTQY
>TRBV27
ASSSTGSSYNEQF
>TRBV10-3
AISDDSPYGYT
>TRBV11-1
ASSLIGTGNEQF
>TRBV7-6
ASSDRDRFY
>TRBV5-1
ASSFAGDGEAF
>TRBV21-1
AGWAAMRGYT
>TRBV6-6
ASRQGQGSPLH
>TRBV7-9
ASSGRTAQETQY
>TRBV15
ATSRIQGANSPLH
>TRBV19
ASTWGGRAGQPQH